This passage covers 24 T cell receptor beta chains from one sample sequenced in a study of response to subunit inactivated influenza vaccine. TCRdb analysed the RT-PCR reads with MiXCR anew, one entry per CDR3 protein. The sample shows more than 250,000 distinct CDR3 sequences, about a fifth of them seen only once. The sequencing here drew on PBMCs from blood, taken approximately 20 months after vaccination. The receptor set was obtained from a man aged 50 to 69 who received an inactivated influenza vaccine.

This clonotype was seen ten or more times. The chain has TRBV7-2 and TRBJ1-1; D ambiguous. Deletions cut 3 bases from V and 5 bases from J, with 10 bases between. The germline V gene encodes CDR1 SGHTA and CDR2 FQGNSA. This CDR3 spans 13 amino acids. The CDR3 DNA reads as TGTGCCAGCAGCTTCCCACCGGGGACTGAAGCTTTCTTT. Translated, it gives CASSFPPGTEAFF.

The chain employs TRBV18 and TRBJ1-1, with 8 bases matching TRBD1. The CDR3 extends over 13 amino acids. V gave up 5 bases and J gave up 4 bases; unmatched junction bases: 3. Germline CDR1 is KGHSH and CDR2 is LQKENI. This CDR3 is CASSNGQGTEAFF. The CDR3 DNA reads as TGTGCCAGCTCAAACGGACAGGGCACTGAAGCTTTCTTT.

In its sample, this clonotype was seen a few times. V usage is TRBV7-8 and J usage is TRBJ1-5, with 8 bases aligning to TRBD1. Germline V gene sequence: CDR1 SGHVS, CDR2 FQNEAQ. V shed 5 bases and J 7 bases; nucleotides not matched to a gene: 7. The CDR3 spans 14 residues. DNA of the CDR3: TGTGCCAGCAGCCCGACAGGGGCCGGCCAGCCCCAGCATTTT. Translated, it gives CASSPTGAGQPQHF. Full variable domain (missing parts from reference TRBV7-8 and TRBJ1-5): GAGVSQSPRYKVAKRGQDVALRCDPISGHVSLFWYQQALGQGPEFLTYFQNEAQLDKSGLPSDRFFAERPEGSVSTLKIQRTQQEDSAVYLCASSPTGAGQPQHFGDGTRLSIL.

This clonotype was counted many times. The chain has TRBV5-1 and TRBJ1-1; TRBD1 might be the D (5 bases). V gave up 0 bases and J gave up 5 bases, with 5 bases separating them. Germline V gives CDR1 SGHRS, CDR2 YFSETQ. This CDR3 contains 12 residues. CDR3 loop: CASSLEGTEAFF. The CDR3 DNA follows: TGCGCCAGCAGCTTGGAGGGGACTGAAGCTTTCTTT.

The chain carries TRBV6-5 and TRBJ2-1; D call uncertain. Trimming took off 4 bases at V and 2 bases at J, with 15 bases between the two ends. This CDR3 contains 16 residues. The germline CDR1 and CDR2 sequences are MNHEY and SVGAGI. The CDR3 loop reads CASSSFLAWTYNEQFF. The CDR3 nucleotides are TGTGCCAGCAGTTCTTTCTTGGCGTGGACCTACAATGAGCAGTTCTTC.

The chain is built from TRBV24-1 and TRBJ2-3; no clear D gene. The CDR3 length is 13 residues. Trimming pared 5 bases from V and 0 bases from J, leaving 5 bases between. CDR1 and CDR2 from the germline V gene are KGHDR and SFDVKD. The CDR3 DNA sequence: TGTGCCACCAGTGTAGGTAGCACAGATACGCAGTATTTT. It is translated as CATSVGSTDTQYF.

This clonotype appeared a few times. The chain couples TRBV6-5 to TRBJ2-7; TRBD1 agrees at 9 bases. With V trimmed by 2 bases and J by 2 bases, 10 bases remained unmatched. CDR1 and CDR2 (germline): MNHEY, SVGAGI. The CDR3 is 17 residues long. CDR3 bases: TGTGCCAGCAGTTACGATAAAACCCGGACAGGGGCCTACGAGCAGTACTTC. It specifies CASSYDKTRTGAYEQYF.

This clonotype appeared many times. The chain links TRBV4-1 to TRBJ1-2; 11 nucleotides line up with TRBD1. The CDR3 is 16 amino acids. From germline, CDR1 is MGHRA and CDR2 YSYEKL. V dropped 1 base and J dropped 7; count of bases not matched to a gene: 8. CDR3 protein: CASSQVGQGADRGYTF. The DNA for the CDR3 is TGCGCCAGCAGCCAAGTTGGACAGGGGGCGGATCGTGGCTACACCTTC.

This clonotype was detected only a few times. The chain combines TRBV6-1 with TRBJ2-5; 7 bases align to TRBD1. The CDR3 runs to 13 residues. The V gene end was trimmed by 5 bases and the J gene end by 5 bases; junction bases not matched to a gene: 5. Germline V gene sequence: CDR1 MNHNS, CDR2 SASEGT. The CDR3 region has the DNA TGTGCCAGCAGTAAAATCAGGGGGGAGACCCAGTACTTC. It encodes CASSKIRGETQYF.

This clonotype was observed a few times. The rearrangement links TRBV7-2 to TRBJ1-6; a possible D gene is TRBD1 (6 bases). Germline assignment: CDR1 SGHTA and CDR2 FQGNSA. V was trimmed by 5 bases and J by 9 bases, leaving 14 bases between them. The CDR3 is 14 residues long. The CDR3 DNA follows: TGTGCCAGCAGCCTACAGGGAGAGAGTTCACCCCTCCACTTT. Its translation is CASSLQGESSPLHF.

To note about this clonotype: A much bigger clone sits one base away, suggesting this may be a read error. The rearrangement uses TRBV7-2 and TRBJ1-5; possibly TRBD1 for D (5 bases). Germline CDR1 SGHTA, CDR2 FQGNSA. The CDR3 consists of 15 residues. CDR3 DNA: TGTGCCAGCAGCTCGGACATAGGGCGCAATCAGGCCCAGCATTTT. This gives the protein CASSSDIGRNQAQHF.

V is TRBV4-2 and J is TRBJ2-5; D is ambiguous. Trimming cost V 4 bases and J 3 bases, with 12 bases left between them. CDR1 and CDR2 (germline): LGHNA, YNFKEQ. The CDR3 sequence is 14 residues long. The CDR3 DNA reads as TGTGCCAGCAGCCCCGGGCAGACAAAAGAGACCCAGTACTTC. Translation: CASSPGQTKETQYF.

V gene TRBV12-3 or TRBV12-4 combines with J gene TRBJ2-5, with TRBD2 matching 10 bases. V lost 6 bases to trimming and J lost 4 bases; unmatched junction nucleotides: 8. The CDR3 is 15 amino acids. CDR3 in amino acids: CASSLGTSARETQYF. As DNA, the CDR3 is TGTGCCAGCAGCCTAGGGACTAGCGCGCGAGAGACCCAGTACTTC.

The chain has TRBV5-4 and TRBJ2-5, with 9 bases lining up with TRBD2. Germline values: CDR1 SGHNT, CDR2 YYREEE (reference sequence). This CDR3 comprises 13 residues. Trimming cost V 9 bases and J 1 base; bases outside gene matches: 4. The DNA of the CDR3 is TGTGCCACCGGTAGCGGGGGCCAAGAGACCCAGTACTTC. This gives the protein CATGSGGQETQYF.

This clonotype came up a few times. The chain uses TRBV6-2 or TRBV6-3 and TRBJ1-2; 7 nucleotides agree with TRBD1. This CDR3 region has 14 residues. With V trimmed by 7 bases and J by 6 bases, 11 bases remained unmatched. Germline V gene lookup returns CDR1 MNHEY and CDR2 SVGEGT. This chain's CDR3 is CASKESGQADGYTF. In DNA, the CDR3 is TGTGCCAGCAAAGAATCCGGACAGGCTGATGGCTACACCTTC.

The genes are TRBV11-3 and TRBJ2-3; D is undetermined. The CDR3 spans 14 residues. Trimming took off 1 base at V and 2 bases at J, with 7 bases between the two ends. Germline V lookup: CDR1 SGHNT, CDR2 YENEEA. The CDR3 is CASSLADHTDTQYF. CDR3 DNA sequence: TGTGCCAGCAGCTTAGCGGACCACACAGATACGCAGTATTTT.

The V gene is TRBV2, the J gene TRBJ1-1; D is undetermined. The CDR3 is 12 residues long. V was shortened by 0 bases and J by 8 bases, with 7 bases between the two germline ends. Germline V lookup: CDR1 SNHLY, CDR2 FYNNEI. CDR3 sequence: CASSEAYREAFF. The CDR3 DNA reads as TGTGCCAGCAGTGAAGCGTATCGGGAAGCTTTCTTT.

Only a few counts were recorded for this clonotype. The DNA of the CDR3 is TGCGCCAGCAGCCATCGCGGGGGCAGCTATGGCTACACCTTC. This translates into CASSHRGGSYGYTF. The rearrangement joins TRBV5-1 to TRBJ1-2; D may be TRBD1 (6 bases). Germline V gene data show CDR1 as SGHRS and CDR2 as YFSETQ. The CDR3 consists of 14 residues. Trimming took off 4 bases at V and 4 bases at J, with 14 bases between the two ends.

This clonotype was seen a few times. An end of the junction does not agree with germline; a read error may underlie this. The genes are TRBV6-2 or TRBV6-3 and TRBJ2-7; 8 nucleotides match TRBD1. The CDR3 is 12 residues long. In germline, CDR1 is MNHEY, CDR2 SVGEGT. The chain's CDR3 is CASSDPWTGCDF. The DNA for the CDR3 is TGTGCCAGCAGTGACCCATGGACAGGGTGTGACTTC.

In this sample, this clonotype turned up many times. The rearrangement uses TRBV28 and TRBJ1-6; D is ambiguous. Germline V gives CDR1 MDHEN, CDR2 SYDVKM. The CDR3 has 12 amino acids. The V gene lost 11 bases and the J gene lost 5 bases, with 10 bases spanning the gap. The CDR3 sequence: CAGNGHNSPLHF. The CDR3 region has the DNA TGTGCCGGCAACGGCCATAATTCACCCCTCCACTTT.

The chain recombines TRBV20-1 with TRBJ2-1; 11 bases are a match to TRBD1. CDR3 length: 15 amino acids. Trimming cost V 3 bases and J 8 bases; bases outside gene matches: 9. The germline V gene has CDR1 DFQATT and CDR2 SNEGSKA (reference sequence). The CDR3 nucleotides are TGCAGTGCTAGTTCCCGGGACAGGGGGTTCGATGAGCAGTTCTTC. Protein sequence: CSASSRDRGFDEQFF.

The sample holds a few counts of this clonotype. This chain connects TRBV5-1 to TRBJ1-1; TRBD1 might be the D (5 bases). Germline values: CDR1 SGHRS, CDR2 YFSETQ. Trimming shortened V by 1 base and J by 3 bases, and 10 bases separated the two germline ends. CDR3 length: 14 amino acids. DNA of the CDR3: TGCGCCAGCAGCTTGAAAGGGGTCGACACTGAAGCTTTCTTT. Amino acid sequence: CASSLKGVDTEAFF.

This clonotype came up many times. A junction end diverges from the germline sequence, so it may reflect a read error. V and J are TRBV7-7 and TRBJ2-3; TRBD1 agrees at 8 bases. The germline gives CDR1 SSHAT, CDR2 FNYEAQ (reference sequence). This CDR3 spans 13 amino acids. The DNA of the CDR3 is TGTGCTAGCAGCCCAGGGGGCGGAGATACGCAGTATTTT. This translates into CASSPGGGDTQYF.

The CDR3 protein is CASRGGGFNTEAFF. CDR3 in DNA: TGTGCCAGCAGAGGAGGTGGTTTTAACACTGAAGCTTTCTTT. The chain recombines TRBV6-1 with TRBJ1-1, with D unclear. This CDR3 has 14 amino acids. CDR1 MNHNS and CDR2 SASEGT come from the germline V gene. Trimming cost V 6 bases and J 2 bases, with 13 bases left between them.